A selection of T cell receptor beta chains follows, all from one sample in a study of T cell changes during pregnancy in multiple sclerosis. Only in-frame clones appear in the TCRdb table, and some are missing; sequencing was by immunoSEQ multiplex PCR. The table includes 40,000 to 50,000 clones, roughly nine tenths detected once. The sequences come from CD4+ T cells from peripheral blood mononuclear cells, collected in the first trimester of pregnancy. All receptors come from a female donor with multiple sclerosis, enrolled in a pregnancy study. The CDR3 runs from the conserved cysteine through the conserved F or W. D genes are given only for firm matches. A clone size is listed for some rows: how often the clone was seen (once, few, many), or a class if it is expanded.

J | V | size | D | DNA | CDR3
TRBJ1-6 | TRBV5-1 | . | . | TGCGCCAGCAGCTTGGGTACGGCAGGGCATAATTCACCCCTCCACTTT | CASSLGTAGHNSPLHF
TRBJ2-3 | TRBV11-2 | . | . | TGTGCCAGCAGCTTGGGGGCTAGGGCCTCCACAGATACGCAGTATTTT | CASSLGARASTDTQYF
TRBJ1-2 | TRBV5-5 | . | . | TGTGCCAGCAGCCATCCACGAGGGGAGGGGGGCTACACCTTC | CASSHPRGEGGYTF
TRBJ2-1 | TRBV5-4 | medium-sized | . | TGTGCCAGCAGCTTGGCAACATACAATGAGCAGTTCTTC | CASSLATYNEQFF
TRBJ1-1 | TRBV4-1 | once | TRBD1 | TGCGCCAGCAGCCAACCCGACAGGGAGAACACTGAAGCTTTCTTT | CASSQPDRENTEAFF
TRBJ2-2 | TRBV6-6 | . | . | TGTGCCAGCAGACACCCCGCAGGGACCGGGGAGCTGTTTTTT | CASRHPAGTGELFF
TRBJ1-5 | TRBV14 | . | TRBD1 | TGTGCCAGCAGCCACCGTACAGGGGGCAAACAGCCCCAGCATTTT | CASSHRTGGKQPQHF
TRBJ2-3 | TRBV9 | . | TRBD1 | TGTGCCAGCAGCGTGGGGACAGTTCCCACAGATACGCAGTATTTT | CASSVGTVPTDTQYF
TRBJ2-1 | TRBV19 | . | . | TGTGCCAGTAGTACGGCTAGAAATGAGCAGTTCTTC | CASSTARNEQFF
TRBJ1-2 | TRBV25-1 | . | TRBD1 | TGTGCCAGCAGTCCCACAGGGGTCCGCTATGGCTACACCTTC | CASSPTGVRYGYTF
TRBJ2-5 | TRBV18 | . | TRBD1 | TGTGCCAGCTCACCCGGACAGGGGATGGAGACCCAGTACTTC | CASSPGQGMETQYF
TRBJ2-7 | TRBV6-5 | . | TRBD1 | TGTGCCAGCAGATCGGGACAGGGGGCAGACGAGCAGTACTTC | CASRSGQGADEQYF
TRBJ1-2 | TRBV5-1 | . | . | TGCGCCAGCAGCGTAGCAAACTATGGCTACACCTTC | CASSVANYGYTF
TRBJ1-5 | TRBV18 | . | . | TGTGCCAGCTCACCAGGGGGCGATCAGCCCCAGCATTTT | CASSPGGDQPQHF
TRBJ2-2 | TRBV5-1 | . | . | TGCGCCAGCAGCTTTCTGCCCGGGGTCAGCGACACCGGGGAGCTGTTTTTT | CASSFLPGVSDTGELFF
TRBJ1-2 | TRBV28 | . | . | TGTGCCAGCGGAGTCTATGGCTACACCTTC | CASGVYGYTF
TRBJ2-1 | TRBV7-2 | . | . | TGTGCCAGCAGCCCCCTGGCTGCCTACAATGAGCAGTTCTTC | CASSPLAAYNEQFF
TRBJ1-2 | TRBV5-1 | . | TRBD1 | TGCGCCAGCAGCCTGTTGACAGGGGCGAACTATGGCTACACCTTC | CASSLLTGANYGYTF
TRBJ2-1 | TRBV7-2 | . | TRBD2 | TGTGCCAGCAGCTTAGCGGCTAGCGGGGGTCCTCGGGGCAATGAGCAGTTCTTC | CASSLAASGGPRGNEQFF
TRBJ2-3 | TRBV30 | . | . | TGTGCCTGGAGTGCGACACAGGGTATTACGCAGTATTTT | CAWSATQGITQYF
TRBJ1-1 | TRBV6-1 | . | . | TGTGCCAGCAAGGAGGGCACAGCGGCTTTCTTT | CASKEGTAAFF
TRBJ2-3 | TRBV18 | . | . | TGTGCCAGCTCACCAAGGGGAACAGATACGCAGTATTTT | CASSPRGTDTQYF
TRBJ1-2 | TRBV2 | . | TRBD1 | TGTGCCAGCAGAGCTGGACAGGGATCCTATGGCTACACCTTC | CASRAGQGSYGYTF
TRBJ2-3 | TRBV10-3 | . | . | TGTGCCATCATGGAGGGAACAGATACGCAGTATTTT | CAIMEGTDTQYF
TRBJ2-1 | TRBV4-2 | . | TRBD1 | TGTGCCAGCAGCCAAGAACCGGAGACAGGGGGGTACAATGAGCAGTTCTTC | CASSQEPETGGYNEQFF
TRBJ2-1 | TRBV7-2 | . | . | TGTGCCAGCAGCCGCTCCCAGGAGCAGTTCTTC | CASSRSQEQFF
TRBJ2-3 | TRBV7-2 | . | . | TGTGCCAGCAGCTTAACAGCGGCAGATACGCAGTATTTT | CASSLTAADTQYF